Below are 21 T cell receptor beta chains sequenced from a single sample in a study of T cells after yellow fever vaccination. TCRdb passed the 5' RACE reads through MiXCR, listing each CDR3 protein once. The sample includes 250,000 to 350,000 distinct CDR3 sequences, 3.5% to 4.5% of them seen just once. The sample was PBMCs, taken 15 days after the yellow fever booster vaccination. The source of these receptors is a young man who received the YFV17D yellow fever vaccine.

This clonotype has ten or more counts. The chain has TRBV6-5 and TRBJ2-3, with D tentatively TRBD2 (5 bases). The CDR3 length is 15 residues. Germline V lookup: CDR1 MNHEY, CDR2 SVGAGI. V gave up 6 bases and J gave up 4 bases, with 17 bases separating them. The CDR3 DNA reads TGTGCCAGCAGCTCCCCCGCGGGTAGTCCAGATACGCAGTATTTT. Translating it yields CASSSPAGSPDTQYF.

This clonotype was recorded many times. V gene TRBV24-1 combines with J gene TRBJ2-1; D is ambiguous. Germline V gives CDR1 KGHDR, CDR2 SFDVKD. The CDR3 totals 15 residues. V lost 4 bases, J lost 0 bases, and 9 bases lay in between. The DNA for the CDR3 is TGTGCCACCAGTGACGGCAGCTACTCCTACAATGAGCAGTTCTTC. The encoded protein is CATSDGSYSYNEQFF.

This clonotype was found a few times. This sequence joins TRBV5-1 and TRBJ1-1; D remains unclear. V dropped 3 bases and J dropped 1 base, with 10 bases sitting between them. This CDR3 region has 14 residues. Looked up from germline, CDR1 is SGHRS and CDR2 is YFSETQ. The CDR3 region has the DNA TGCGCCAGCAGCTCGACTCCAGGGAACACTGAAGCTTTCTTT. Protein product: CASSSTPGNTEAFF.

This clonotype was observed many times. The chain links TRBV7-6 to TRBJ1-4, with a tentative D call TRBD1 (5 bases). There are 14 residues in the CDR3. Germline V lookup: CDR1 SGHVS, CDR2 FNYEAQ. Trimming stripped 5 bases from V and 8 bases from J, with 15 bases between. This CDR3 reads CASSRGTFKEKLFF. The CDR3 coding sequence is TGTGCCAGCAGCCGTGGGACCTTTAAGGAAAAACTGTTTTTT.

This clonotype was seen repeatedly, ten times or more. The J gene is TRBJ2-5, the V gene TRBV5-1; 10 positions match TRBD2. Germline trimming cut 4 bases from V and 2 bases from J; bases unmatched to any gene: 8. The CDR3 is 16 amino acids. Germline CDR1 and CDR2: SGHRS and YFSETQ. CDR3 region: CASSPGLAIVQETQYF. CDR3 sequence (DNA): TGCGCCAGCAGCCCGGGACTAGCGATCGTTCAAGAGACCCAGTACTTC.

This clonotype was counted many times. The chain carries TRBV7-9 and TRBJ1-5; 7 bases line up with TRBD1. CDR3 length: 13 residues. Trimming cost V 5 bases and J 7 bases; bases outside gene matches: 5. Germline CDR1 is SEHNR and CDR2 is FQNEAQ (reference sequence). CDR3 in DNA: TGTGCCAGCAGCGCGCAGGGGGGCCAGCCCCAGCATTTT. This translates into CASSAQGGQPQHF. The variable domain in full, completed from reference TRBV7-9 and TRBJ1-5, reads DTGVSQNPRHKITKRGQNVTFRCDPISEHNRLYWYRQTLGQGPEFLTYFQNEAQLEKSRLLSDRFSAERPKGSFSTLEIQRTEQGDSAMYLCASSAQGGQPQHFGDGTRLSIL.

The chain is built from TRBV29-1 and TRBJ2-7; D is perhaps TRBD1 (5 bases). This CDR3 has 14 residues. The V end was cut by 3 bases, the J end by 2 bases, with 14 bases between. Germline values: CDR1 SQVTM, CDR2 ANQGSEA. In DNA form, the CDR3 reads TGCAGCGTTGAGGGGCCTGCCAGGGCCTACGAGCAGTACTTC. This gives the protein CSVEGPARAYEQYF.

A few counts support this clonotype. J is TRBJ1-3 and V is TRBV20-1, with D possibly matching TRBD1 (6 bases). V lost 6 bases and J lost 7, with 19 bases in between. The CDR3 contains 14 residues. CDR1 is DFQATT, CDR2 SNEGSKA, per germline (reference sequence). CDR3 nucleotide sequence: TGCAGTGCCGCGCAAGGGGGACTCGGGAACACCATATATTTT. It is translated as CSAAQGGLGNTIYF.

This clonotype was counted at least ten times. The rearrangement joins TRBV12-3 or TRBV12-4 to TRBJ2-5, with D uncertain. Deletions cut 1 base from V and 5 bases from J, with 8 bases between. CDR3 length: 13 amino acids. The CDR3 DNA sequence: TGTGCCAGCAGTTTAGGCGTAAGCGAGACCCAGTACTTC. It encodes CASSLGVSETQYF.

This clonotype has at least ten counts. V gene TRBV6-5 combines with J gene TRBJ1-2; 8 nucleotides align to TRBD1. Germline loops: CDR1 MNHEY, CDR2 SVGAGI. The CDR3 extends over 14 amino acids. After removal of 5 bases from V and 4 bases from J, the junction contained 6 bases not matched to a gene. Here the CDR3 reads CASSNDRGSYGYTF. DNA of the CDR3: TGTGCCAGCAGTAATGACAGGGGCAGCTATGGCTACACCTTC.

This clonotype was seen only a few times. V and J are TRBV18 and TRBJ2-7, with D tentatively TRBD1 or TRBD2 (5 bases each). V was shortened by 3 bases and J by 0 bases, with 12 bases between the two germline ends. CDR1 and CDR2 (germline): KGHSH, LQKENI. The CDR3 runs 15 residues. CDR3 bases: TGTGCCAGCTCACCCCCGGGACGTAACTCCTACGAGCAGTACTTC. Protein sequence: CASSPPGRNSYEQYF. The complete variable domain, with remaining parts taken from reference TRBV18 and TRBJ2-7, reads NAGVMQNPRHLVRRRGQEARLRCSPMKGHSHVYWYRQLPEEGLKFMVYLQKENIIDESGMPKERFSAEFPKEGPSILRIQQVVRGDSAAYFCASSPPGRNSYEQYFGPGTRLTVT.

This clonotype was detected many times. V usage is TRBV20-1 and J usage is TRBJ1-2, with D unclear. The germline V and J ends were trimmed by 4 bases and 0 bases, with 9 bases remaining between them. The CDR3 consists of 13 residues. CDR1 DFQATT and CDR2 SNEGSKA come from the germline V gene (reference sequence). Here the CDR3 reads CSATTETNYGYTF. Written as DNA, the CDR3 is TGCAGTGCTACCACAGAGACTAACTATGGCTACACCTTC.

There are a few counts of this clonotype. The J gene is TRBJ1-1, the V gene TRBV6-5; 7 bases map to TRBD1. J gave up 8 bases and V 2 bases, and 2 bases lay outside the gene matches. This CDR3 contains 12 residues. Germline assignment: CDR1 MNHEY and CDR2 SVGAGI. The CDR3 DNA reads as TGTGCCAGCAGTTACCGGGGACAGGAAGCTTTCTTT. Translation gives CASSYRGQEAFF.

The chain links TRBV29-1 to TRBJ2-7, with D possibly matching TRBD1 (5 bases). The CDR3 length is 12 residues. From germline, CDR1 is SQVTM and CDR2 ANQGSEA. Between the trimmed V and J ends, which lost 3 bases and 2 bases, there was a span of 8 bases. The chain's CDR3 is CSVETETYEQYV. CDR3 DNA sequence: TGCAGCGTTGAGACAGAAACCTACGAGCAGTACGTC.

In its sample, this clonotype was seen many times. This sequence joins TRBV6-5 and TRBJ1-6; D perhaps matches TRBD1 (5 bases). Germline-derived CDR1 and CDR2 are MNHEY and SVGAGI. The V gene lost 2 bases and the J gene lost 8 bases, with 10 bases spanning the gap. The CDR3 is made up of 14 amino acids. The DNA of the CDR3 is TGTGCCAGCAGTTACGACCCCAGGGATTCACCCCTCCACTTT. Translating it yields CASSYDPRDSPLHF.

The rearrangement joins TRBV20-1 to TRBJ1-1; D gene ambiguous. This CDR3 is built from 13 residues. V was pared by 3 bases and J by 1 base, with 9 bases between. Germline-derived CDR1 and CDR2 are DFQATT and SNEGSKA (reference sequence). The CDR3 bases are TGCAGTGCTAGTCGCCAGTCGAACACTGAAGCTTTCTTT. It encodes CSASRQSNTEAFF.

The CDR3 sequence: CSVDRTGSSPNYGYTF. Written as DNA, the CDR3 is TGCAGCGTTGATCGGACAGGGTCGTCCCCTAACTATGGCTACACCTTC. The V and J genes are TRBV29-1 and TRBJ1-2; TRBD1 matches 8 bases. J gave up 0 bases and V 3 bases, and 9 bases lay outside the gene matches. Germline V gene data show CDR1 as SQVTM and CDR2 as ANQGSEA. The CDR3 runs 16 residues.

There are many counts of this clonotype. The CDR3 DNA reads as TGTGCCAGCAGCTTGGGTCAGGCCTCCTACAATGAGCAGTTCTTC. The encoded protein is CASSLGQASYNEQFF. This sequence joins TRBV7-8 and TRBJ2-1; D unclear. Germline V CDR1 and CDR2: SGHVS, FQNEAQ. Between the trimmed V and J ends, which lost 3 bases and 0 bases, there was a span of 9 bases. The CDR3 has 15 residues.

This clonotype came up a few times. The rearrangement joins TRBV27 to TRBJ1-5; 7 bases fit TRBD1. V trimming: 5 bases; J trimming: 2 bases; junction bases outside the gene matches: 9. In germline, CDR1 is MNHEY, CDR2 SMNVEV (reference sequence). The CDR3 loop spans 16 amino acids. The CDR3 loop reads CASSKTRQGGNQPQHF. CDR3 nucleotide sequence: TGTGCCAGCAGTAAAACGCGACAGGGAGGCAATCAGCCCCAGCATTTT.

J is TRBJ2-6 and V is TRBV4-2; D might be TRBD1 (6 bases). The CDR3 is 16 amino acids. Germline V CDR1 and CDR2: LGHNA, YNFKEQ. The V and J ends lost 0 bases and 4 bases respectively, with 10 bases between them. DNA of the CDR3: TGTGCCAGCAGCCAAGAGGGGGCGAGGGGGGCCAACGTCCTGACTTTC. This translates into CASSQEGARGANVLTF.

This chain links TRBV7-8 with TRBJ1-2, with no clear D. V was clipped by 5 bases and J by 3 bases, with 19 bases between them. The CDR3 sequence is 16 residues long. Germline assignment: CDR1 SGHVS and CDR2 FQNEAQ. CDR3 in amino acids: CASSGISRVTDYGYTF. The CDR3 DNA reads TGTGCCAGCAGCGGAATTTCCCGGGTGACGGACTATGGCTACACCTTC.